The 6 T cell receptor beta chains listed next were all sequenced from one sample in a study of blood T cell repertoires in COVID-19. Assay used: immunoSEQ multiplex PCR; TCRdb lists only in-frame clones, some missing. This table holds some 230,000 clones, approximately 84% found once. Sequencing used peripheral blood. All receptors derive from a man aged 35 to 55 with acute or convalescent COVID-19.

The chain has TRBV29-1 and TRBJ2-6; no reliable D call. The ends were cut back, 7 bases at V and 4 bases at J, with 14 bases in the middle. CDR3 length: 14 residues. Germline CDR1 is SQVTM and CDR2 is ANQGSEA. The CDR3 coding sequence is TGCAGCGCCATGACCGCGGCAGGGGCCAACGTCCTGACTTTC. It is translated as CSAMTAAGANVLTF.

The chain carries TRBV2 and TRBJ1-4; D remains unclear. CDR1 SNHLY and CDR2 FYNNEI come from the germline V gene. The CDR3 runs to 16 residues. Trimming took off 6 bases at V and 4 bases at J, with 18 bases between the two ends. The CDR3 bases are TGTGCCAGCAGCGAACCGGGGAAAGGCCTTAATGAAAAACTGTTTTTT. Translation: CASSEPGKGLNEKLFF. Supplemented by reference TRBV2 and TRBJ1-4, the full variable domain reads EPEVTQTPSHQVTQMGQEVILRCVPISNHLYFYWYRQILGQKVEFLVSFYNNEISEKSEIFDDQFSVERPDGSNFTLKIRSTKLEDSAMYFCASSEPGKGLNEKLFFGSGTQLSVL.

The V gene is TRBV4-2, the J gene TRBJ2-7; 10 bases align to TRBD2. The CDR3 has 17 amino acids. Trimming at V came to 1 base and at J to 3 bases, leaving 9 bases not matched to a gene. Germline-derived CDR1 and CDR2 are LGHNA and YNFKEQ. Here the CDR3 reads CASSQGLAGDLVYEQYF. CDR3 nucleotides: TGTGCCAGCAGCCAAGGGCTAGCGGGGGATTTAGTCTACGAGCAGTACTTC.

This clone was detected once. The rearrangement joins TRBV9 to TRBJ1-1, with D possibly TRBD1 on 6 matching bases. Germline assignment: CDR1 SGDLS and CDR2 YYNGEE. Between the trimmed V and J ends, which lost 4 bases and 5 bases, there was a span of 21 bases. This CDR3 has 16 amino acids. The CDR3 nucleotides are TGTGCCAGCAGCCCTCGACAGGTAATGGAAGGGACTGAAGCTTTCTTT. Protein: CASSPRQVMEGTEAFF.

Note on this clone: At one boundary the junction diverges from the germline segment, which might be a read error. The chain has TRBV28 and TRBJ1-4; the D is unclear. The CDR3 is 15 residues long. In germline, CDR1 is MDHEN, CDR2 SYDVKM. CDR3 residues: CASSSPGRTSEKLFF. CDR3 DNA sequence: TGTGCCAGCAGTTCCCCCGGGAGGACTAGTGAAAAACTGTTTTTT.

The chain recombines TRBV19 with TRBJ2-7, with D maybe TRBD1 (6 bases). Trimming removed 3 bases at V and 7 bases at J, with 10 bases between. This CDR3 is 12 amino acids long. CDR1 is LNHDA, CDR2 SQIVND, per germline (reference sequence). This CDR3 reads CASSMGRGEQYF. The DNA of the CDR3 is TGTGCCAGTAGTATGGGCAGGGGTGAGCAGTACTTC.